This T cell receptor beta chain was sequenced in a study of blood T cell repertoires in COVID-19 (dated by TCRdb to the early 2020s). About the study as a whole: Samples from collaborators originated in the United States, Italy and Spain and spanned both the acute and convalescent phases of COVID-19. The prospective study material was composed of cDNA or gDNA derived from T cells, B-cell-depleted T cells, or PBMCs. Deeply sampled blood TCRbeta repertoires from subjects exposed to, actively infected with, or recovered from COVID-19 were included in the dataset. The repertoires were released in a freely available public database intended as a resource for research on the immune response to SARS-CoV-2. Samples came from the ongoing ImmuneRACE study (first 160 participants) plus 1,254 subjects from 6 global collaborators. Nearly every sample came with metadata listing a de-identified subject ID, COVID-19 status, age in years and sex. Where available, HLA class I and class II types were taken from metadata supplied by the sample provider and were not determined by assay-based typing.

In regard to this clone: No antigen is known for it. No quality values exist for individual bases; no much larger clone is one base distant.

V is pruned by 7 bases and J by 7 bases, leaving 12 bases of the junction without a gene match. Including cysteine and phenylalanine, the CDR3 has 15 amino acids. Of all the DNA, just the CDR3 is kept, 45 bases in frame from base 1. Based on the germline V gene (reference sequence), the CDR1 and CDR2 sequences are LNHDA and SQIVND. TCRbeta CDR3 regions were amplified from genomic DNA by means of the immunoSEQ Assay, a bias-controlled multiplex PCR. The paper's data handling went like this. The number of nucleated cells in each sample was estimated from the amplification of reference gene primers within the assay. To quantify the absolute abundance of each unique TCRbeta CDR3 rearrangement, sequence reads were collapsed and filtered. Productive Simpson clonality was computed per sample as the square root of Simpson's diversity index over productive rearrangements. TCRdb holds this immuneACCESS table with in-frame rearrangements only. Some clones are missing; in checked studies, unresolved V genes explain under half, and the rest has no known cause. V, J and clone size were drawn from that table, and D and trimming were deduced from the DNA. This sample gives 90,000 to 100,000 clones in total; roughly 83% of them show up just once. Clones ranked in the top ten supply 17% of the sample.

Each collaborating institution followed its own protocols to collect whole blood in K2EDTA tubes. For TCRbeta analysis, collaborators shipped samples as frozen whole blood, isolated PBMCs, or DNA extracted from either of those sample types. Broader findings and caveats from the paper: How much clinical and demographic metadata was included differed by source and by participant, and the metadata was provided uncurated.

The TCR sequence derives from a woman between 55 and 75 years old with acute or convalescent COVID-19. The specimen sequenced was peripheral blood. This sequence uses TRBV19 and TRBJ2-1; a stretch of 8 junction bases matches TRBD1. The bases are TGTGCCAGTACCCCACCTGGACAGGGACGGAATGAGCAGTTCTTC. Its translation reads: CASTPPGQGRNEQFF.